This T cell receptor (beta chain) derives from a study of T-cell memory formation after mild COVID-19. Study background: Across donors, TCR clusters were largely donor specific.

Each CDR3 protein gets one entry after TCRdb re-called the 5' RACE reads with MiXCR. The top ten hold about 12% of the sample, which has 450,000 to 700,000 distinct CDR3 sequences, approximately 18% seen once. Study observations and caveats: Contracting CD8+ clones were enriched in EMRA, CD4+ mainly in CM and EM. In second-wave clones peaking day 37, SARS-CoV-2 specificity remained unconfirmed.

The CDR3 consists of 12 residues. Germline loops: CDR1 LNHNV, CDR2 YYDKDF (reference sequence). Deletions cut 1 base from V and 5 bases from J, with 5 bases between. In this sample, this clonotype turned up a few times. Antigen unknown. The source is an adult woman who had mild COVID-19 (a few samples of this study predate the infection). Cell type and time point are not known. The sequenced material came from PBMCs or a T cell subset sorted from them (not recorded which). This chain connects TRBV15 to TRBJ2-5; D gene unclear. The CDR3 reads CATSRVRETQYF. CDR3 DNA: TGTGCCACCAGCAGAGTCCGGGAGACCCAGTACTTC.